This TCR beta chain appears in the sequencing data of a study of T cell responses to AZD1222 COVID-19 vaccine. With regard to this clone: What it binds is not known.

General study findings and limits: Spike-specific TCR breadth and depth were elevated following two AZD1222 doses.

Profiled with immunoSEQ multiplex PCR; TCRdb holds only in-frame clones, not every one. The sample has about 150,000 clones, roughly nine tenths seen once. The sample was peripheral blood, taken 28 days after the second AZD1222 dose. The clonotype originates from an adult who received the AZD1222 COVID-19 vaccine.

The CDR3 coding sequence is TGTGCCAGCAGCCACACGGGGACGACCTACGAGCAGTACTTC. It is translated as CASSHTGTTYEQYF. The chain joins TRBV4-2 to TRBJ2-7; D is tentatively TRBD1 or TRBD2 (5 bases each). CDR1 is LGHNA and CDR2 is YNFKEQ in the germline V gene. The CDR3 is 14 residues long. Trimming shortened V by 3 bases and J by 2 bases, and 11 bases separated the two germline ends.